Sequencing of this T cell receptor (beta chain) was carried out in a study of T cell changes during pregnancy in multiple sclerosis. Some clones are missing from TCRdb's copy, which holds only in-frame ones; the method was immunoSEQ multiplex PCR. The sample lists roughly 26,000 clones; nearly 90% were seen once. The receptor was derived from a female donor with multiple sclerosis, enrolled in a pregnancy study. This specimen was CD8+ T cells from peripheral blood mononuclear cells, taken in the second trimester of pregnancy.

The CDR3 protein is CASSERPGQPESGANVLTF. CDR3 DNA sequence: TGTGCCAGCAGCGAAAGACCGGGACAGCCGGAGTCTGGGGCCAACGTCCTGACTTTC. The chain employs TRBV5-6 and TRBJ2-6; 7 positions match TRBD1. There are 19 residues in the CDR3. V was clipped by 4 bases and J by 1 base; unmatched bases: 14. The germline V gene has CDR1 SGHDT and CDR2 YYEEEE.